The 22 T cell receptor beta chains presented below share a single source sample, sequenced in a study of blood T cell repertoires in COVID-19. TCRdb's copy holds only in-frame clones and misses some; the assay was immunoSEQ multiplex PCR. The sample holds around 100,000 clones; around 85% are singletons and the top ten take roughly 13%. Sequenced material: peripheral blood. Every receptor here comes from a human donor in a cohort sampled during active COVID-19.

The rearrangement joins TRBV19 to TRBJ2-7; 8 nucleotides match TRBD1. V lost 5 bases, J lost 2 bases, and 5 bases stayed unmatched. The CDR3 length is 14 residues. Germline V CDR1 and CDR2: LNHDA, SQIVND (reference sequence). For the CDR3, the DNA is TGTGCCAGTAGTCCCCGGGACAGGCCCTACGAGCAGTACTTC. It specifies CASSPRDRPYEQYF.

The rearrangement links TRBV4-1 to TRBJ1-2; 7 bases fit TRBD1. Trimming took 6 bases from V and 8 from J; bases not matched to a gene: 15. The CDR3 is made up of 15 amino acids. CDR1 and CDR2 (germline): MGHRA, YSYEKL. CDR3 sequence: CASSLDRDGKWGYTF. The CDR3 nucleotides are TGCGCCAGCAGTTTAGACAGGGACGGGAAGTGGGGCTACACCTTC.

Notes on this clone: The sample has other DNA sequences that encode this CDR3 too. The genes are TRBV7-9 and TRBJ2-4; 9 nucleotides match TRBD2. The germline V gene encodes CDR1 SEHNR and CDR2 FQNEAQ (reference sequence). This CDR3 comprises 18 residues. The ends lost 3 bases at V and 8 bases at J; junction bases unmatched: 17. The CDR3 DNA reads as TGTGCCAGCAGCTTCGCGGGGGTTCGGCGGGGGGGCCGGGACATTCAGTACTTC. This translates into CASSFAGVRRGGRDIQYF.

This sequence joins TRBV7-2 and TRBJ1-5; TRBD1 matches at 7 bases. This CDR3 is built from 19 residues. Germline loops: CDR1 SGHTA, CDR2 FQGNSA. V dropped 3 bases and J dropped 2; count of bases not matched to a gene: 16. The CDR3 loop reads CASSLGGRQGVSGNQPQHF. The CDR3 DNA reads TGTGCCAGCAGCTTGGGGGGCCGACAGGGTGTTTCCGGCAATCAGCCCCAGCATTTT.

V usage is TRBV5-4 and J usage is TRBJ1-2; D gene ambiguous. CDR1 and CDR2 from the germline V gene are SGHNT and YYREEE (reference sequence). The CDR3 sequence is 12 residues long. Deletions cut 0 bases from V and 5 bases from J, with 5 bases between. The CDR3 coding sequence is TGTGCCAGCAGCTTGGCGGGGTATGGCTACACCTTC. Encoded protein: CASSLAGYGYTF.

CDR3 protein: CASSYSAGQGLRNEQFF. Written as DNA, the CDR3 is TGTGCCAGCAGTTACTCGGCGGGACAGGGGCTAAGGAATGAGCAGTTCTTC. V gene TRBV6-2 or TRBV6-3 combines with J gene TRBJ2-1; 10 bases agree with TRBD1. CDR3 length: 17 residues. J lost 7 bases, V lost 0 bases, and 9 bases had no gene match. The germline CDR1 and CDR2 sequences are MNHEY and SVGEGT.

This CDR3 is CASSGWGDQPQHF. Written as DNA, the CDR3 is TGTGCCAGTAGTGGTTGGGGGGATCAGCCCCAGCATTTT. The chain carries TRBV19 and TRBJ1-5; the D gene is possibly TRBD1 (5 bases). Trimming cost V 5 bases and J 5 bases, with 10 bases left between them. CDR1 and CDR2 from the germline V gene are LNHDA and SQIVND (reference sequence). This CDR3 is 13 amino acids long.

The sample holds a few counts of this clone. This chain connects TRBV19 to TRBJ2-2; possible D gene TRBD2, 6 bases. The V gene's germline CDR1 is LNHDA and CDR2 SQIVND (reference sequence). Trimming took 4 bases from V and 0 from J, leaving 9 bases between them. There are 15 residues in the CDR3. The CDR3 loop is CASSTDYSNTGELFF. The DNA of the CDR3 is TGTGCCAGTAGTACGGACTACTCGAACACCGGGGAGCTGTTTTTT.

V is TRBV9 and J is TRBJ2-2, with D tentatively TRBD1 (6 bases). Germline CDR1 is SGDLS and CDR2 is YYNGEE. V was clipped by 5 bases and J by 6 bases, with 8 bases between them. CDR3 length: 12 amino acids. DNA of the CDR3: TGTGCCAGCAGAGGGGGAGCCGGGGAGCTGTTTTTT. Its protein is CASRGGAGELFF.

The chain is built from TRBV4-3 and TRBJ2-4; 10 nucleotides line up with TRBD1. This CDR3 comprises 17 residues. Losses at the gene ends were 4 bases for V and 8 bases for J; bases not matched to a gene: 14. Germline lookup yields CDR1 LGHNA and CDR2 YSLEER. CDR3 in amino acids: CASSLGIIRDRGDIQYF. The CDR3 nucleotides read TGCGCCAGCAGCCTAGGAATAATCCGGGACAGGGGTGACATTCAGTACTTC.

CDR3 sequence: CASSQTSEGETQYF. The CDR3 coding sequence is TGTGCCAGCTCACAGACTAGCGAGGGAGAGACCCAGTACTTC. V gene TRBV18 combines with J gene TRBJ2-5; 8 bases map to TRBD2. CDR1 KGHSH and CDR2 LQKENI come from the germline V gene. This CDR3 has 14 residues. Losses at the gene ends were 4 bases for V and 4 bases for J; bases not matched to a gene: 5.

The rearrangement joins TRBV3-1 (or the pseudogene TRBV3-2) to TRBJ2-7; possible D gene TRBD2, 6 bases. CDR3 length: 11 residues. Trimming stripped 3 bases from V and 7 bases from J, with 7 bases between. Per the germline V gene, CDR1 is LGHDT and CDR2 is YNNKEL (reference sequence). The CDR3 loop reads CASSQAGEQYF. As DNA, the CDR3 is TGTGCCAGCAGCCAGGCGGGGGAGCAGTACTTC.

The CDR3 DNA follows: TGTGCCAGCTCACCATTGTACAGGGAAGGCTCTGGAAACACCATATATTTT. The encoded protein is CASSPLYREGSGNTIYF. The chain links TRBV18 to TRBJ1-3; perhaps TRBD1 as D (6 bases). This CDR3 comprises 17 residues. The germline V gene has CDR1 KGHSH and CDR2 LQKENI. With 2 bases removed from V and 0 bases from J, the gap between germline ends came to 14 bases. Supplemented by reference TRBV18 and TRBJ1-3, the full variable domain reads NAGVMQNPRHLVRRRGQEARLRCSPMKGHSHVYWYRQLPEEGLKFMVYLQKENIIDESGMPKERFSAEFPKEGPSILRIQQVVRGDSAAYFCASSPLYREGSGNTIYFGEGSWLTVV.

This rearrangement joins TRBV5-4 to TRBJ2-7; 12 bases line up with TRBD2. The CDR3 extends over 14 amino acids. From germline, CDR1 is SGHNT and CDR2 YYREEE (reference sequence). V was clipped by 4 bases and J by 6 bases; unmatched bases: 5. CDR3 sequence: CASSLAGGFSEQYF. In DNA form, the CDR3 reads TGTGCCAGCAGCCTAGCGGGAGGGTTCTCCGAGCAGTACTTC.

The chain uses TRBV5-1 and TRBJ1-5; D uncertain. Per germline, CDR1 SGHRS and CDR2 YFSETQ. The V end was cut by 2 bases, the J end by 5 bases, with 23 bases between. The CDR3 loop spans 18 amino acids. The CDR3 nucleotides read TGCGCCAGCAGCTTATTTCGTTTGAAGACTCCTAGTGATCAGCCCCAGCATTTT. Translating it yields CASSLFRLKTPSDQPQHF.

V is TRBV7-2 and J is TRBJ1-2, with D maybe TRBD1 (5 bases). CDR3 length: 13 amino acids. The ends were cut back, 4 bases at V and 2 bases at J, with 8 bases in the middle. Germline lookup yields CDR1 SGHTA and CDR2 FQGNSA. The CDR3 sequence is CASSSRQNYGYTF. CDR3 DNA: TGTGCCAGCAGCTCAAGACAGAACTATGGCTACACCTTC.

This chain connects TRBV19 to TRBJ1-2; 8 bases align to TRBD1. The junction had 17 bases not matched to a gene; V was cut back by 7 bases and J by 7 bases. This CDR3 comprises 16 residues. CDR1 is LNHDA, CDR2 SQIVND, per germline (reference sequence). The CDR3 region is CASTPSRDRSTGGYTF. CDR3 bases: TGTGCCAGTACCCCTTCTAGGGACAGGTCGACGGGTGGCTACACCTTC.

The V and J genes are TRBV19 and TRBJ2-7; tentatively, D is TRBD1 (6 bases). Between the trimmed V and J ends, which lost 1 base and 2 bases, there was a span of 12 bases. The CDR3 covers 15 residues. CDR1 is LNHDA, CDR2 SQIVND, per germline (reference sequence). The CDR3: CASSIGPGVPYEQYF. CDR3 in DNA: TGTGCCAGTAGTATAGGCCCAGGGGTCCCCTACGAGCAGTACTTC.

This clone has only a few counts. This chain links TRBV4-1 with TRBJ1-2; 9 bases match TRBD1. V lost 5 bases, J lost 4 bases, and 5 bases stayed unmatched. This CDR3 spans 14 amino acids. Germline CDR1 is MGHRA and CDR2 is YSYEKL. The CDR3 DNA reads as TGCGCCAGCAGCTCTCCGGGACAGGGCTATGGCTACACCTTC. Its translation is CASSSPGQGYGYTF.

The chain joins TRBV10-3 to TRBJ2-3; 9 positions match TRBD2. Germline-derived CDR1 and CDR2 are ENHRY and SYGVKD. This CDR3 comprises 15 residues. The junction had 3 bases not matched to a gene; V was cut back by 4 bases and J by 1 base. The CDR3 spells CAISGGGGGTDTQYF. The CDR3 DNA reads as TGTGCCATCAGTGGTGGCGGGGGGGGCACAGATACGCAGTATTTT.

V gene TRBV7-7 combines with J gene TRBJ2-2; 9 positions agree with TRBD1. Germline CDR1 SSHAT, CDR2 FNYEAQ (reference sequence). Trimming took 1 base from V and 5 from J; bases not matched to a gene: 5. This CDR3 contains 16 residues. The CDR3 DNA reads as TGTGCCAGCAGCTTAGTGGGACAGGGAAGGACCGGGGAGCTGTTTTTT. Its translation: CASSLVGQGRTGELFF.

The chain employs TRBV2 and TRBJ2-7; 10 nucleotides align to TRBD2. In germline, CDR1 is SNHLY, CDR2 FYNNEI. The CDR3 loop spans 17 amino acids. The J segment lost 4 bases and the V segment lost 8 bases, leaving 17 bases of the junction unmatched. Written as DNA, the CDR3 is TGTGCCAGCGAGGGGGAAGCGGGAGGGCCTCTTGAGTACGAGCAGTACTTC. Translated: CASEGEAGGPLEYEQYF.